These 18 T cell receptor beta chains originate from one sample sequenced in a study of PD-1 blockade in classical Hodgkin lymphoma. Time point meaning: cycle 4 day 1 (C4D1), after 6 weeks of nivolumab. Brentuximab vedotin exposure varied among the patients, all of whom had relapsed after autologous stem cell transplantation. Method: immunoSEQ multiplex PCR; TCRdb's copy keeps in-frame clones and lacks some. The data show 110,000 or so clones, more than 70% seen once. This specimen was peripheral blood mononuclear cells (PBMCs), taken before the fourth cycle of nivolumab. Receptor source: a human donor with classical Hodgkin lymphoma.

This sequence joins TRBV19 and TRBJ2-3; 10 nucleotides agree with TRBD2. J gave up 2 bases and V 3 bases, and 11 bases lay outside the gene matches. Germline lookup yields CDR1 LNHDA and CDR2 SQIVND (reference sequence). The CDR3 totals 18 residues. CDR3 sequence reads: CASSISLAGDGHTDTQYF. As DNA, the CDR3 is TGTGCCAGTAGTATTTCGCTAGCGGGAGATGGGCACACAGATACGCAGTATTTT.

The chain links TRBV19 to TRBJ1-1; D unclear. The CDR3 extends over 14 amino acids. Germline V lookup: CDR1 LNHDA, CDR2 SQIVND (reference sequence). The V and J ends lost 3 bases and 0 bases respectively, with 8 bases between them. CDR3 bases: TGTGCCAGTAGTATGGGCTCCATGAACACTGAAGCTTTCTTT. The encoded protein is CASSMGSMNTEAFF.

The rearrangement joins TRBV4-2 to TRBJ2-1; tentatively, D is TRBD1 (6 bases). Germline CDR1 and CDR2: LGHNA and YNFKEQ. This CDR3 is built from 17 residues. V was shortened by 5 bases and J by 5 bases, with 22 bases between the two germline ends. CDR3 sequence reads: CASSSPPWGRNNNEQFF. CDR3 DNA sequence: TGTGCCAGCAGCTCCCCCCCGTGGGGGCGGAATAACAATGAGCAGTTCTTC.

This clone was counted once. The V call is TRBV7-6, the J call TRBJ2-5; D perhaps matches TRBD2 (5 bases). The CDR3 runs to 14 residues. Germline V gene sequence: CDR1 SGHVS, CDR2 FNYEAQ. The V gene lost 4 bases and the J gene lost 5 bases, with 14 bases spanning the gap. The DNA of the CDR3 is TGTGCCAGCAGCTCGGACTGGGCCGGGGAGACCCAGTACTTC. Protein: CASSSDWAGETQYF.

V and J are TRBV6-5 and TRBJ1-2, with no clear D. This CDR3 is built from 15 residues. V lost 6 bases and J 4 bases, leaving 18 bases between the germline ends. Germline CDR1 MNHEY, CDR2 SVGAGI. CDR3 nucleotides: TGTGCCAGCAGCCGTGGGAGTCTACAGAGCTATGGCTACACCTTC. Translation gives CASSRGSLQSYGYTF.

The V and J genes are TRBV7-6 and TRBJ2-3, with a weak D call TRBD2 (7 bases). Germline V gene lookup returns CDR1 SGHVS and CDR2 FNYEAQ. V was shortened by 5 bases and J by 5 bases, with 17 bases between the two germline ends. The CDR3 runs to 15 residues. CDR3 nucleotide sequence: TGTGCCAGCAGCGTAAGGGGGGGAGCTATAGATACGCAGTATTTT. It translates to CASSVRGGAIDTQYF. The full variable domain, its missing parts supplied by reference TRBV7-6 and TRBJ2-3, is GAGVSQSPRYKVTKRGQDVALRCDPISGHVSLYWYRQALGQGPEFLTYFNYEAQQDKSGLPNDRFSAERPEGSISTLTIQRTEQRDSAMYRCASSVRGGAIDTQYFGPGTRLTVL.

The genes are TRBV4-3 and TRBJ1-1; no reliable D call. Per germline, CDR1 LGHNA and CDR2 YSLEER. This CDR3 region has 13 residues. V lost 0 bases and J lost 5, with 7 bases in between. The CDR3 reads CASSQDSQTEAFF. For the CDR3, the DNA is TGCGCCAGCAGCCAAGATTCACAGACTGAAGCTTTCTTT.

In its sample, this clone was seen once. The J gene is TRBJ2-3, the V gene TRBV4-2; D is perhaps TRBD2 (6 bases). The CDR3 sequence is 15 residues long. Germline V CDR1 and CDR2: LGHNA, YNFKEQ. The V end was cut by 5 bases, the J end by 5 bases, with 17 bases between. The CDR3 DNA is TGTGCCAGCAGCACGACTAGTGGCCTCCTAGATACGCAGTATTTT. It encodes CASSTTSGLLDTQYF.

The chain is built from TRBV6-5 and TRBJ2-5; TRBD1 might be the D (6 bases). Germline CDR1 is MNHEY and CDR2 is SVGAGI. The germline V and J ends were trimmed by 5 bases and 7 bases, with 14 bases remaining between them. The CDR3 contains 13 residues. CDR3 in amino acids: CASSPQPTGTQYF. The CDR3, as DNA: TGTGCCAGCAGTCCCCAGCCGACAGGGACCCAGTACTTC.

The CDR3, as DNA: TGTGCCAGTAGTCCACTAGCGGGAGTTGTGAATGAGCAGTTCTTC. Translating gives CASSPLAGVVNEQFF. This chain links TRBV19 with TRBJ2-1; 11 bases are a match to TRBD2. With V trimmed by 5 bases and J by 7 bases, 7 bases remained unmatched. The length of the CDR3 is 15 residues. Germline values: CDR1 LNHDA, CDR2 SQIVND (reference sequence).

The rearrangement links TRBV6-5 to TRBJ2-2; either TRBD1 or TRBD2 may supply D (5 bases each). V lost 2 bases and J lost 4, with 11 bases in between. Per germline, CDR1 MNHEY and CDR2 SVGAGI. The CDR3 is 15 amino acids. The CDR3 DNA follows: TGTGCCAGCAGTTACAGGGGAGACATCACCGGGGAGCTGTTTTTT. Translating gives CASSYRGDITGELFF.

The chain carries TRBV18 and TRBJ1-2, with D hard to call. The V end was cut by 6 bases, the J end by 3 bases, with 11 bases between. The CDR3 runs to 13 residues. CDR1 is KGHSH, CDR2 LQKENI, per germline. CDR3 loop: CASSGGIDYGYTF. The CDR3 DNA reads TGTGCCAGCTCGGGAGGGATTGACTATGGCTACACCTTC.

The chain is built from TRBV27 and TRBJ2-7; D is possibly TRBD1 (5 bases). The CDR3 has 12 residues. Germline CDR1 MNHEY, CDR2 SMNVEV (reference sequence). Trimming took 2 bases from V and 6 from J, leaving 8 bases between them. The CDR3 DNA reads TGTGCCAGCAGTTTACTAGGGGCCGAGCAGTACTTC. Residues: CASSLLGAEQYF.

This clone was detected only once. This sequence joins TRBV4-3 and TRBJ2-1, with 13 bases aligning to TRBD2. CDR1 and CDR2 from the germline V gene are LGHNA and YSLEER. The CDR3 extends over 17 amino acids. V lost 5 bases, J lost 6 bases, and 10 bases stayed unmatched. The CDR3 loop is CASSYRTSGSLLNEQFF. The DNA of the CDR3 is TGCGCCAGCAGCTATCGGACTAGCGGGAGTCTCCTCAATGAGCAGTTCTTC.

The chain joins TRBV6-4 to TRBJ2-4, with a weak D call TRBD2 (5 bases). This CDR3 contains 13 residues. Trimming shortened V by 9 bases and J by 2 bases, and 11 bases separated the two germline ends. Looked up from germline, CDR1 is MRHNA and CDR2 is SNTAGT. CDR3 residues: CASRGLTKNIQYF. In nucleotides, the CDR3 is TGTGCCAGTCGCGGGCTAACCAAAAACATTCAGTACTTC.

The CDR3 region has the DNA TGTGCCAGCAGTTCCCTGACAGGGGGGAATGAAAAACTGTTTTTT. Amino acids: CASSSLTGGNEKLFF. This chain connects TRBV28 to TRBJ1-4; 9 bases fit TRBD1. CDR1 and CDR2 (germline): MDHEN, SYDVKM. The V segment lost 4 bases and the J segment 5 bases; nucleotides outside the gene matches: 5. This CDR3 contains 15 residues.

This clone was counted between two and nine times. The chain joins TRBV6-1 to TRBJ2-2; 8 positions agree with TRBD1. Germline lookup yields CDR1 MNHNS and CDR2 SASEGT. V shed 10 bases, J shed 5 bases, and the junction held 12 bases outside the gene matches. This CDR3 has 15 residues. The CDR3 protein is CAISTRDRSTGELFF. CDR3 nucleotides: TGTGCCATAAGCACTCGGGACAGGAGTACCGGGGAGCTGTTTTTT.

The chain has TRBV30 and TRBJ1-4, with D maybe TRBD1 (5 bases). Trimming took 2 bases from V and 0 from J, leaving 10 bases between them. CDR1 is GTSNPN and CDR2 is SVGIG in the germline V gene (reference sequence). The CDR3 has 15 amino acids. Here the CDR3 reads CAWSSLTATNEKLFF. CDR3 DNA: TGTGCCTGGAGTTCTTTGACAGCAACTAATGAAAAACTGTTTTTT.